Listed here are 25 T cell receptor beta chains from one sample, sequenced in a study of blood T cell repertoires in COVID-19. Assay: immunoSEQ multiplex PCR; the TCRdb copy retains only in-frame clones and omits some. Of over 70,000 clones in the sample, approximately 71% were seen once. Material: peripheral blood. These receptors were taken from a man aged 70-80 years with COVID-19, enrolled during active disease.

This clone has just one count. The rearrangement joins TRBV3-1 (or the pseudogene TRBV3-2) to TRBJ1-2, with unresolved D. The CDR3 sequence is 13 residues long. Per the germline V gene, CDR1 is LGHDT and CDR2 is YNNKEL (reference sequence). Deletions cut 1 base from V and 8 bases from J, with 11 bases between. The CDR3 sequence: CASSQAPSSGYTF. Here the CDR3 DNA reads TGTGCCAGCAGCCAAGCTCCGAGCTCGGGCTACACCTTC.

The gene calls are TRBV20-1 and TRBJ2-7; TRBD1 is a possible D gene (5 bases). The germline CDR1 and CDR2 sequences are DFQATT and SNEGSKA (reference sequence). Between the trimmed V and J ends, which lost 3 bases and 3 bases, there was a span of 6 bases. The CDR3 is 11 residues long. CDR3 loop: CSARDNYEQYF. CDR3 nucleotide sequence: TGCAGTGCTAGGGACAACTACGAGCAGTACTTC.

This clone was seen only once. The chain joins TRBV19 to TRBJ1-5, with TRBD1 matching 11 bases. V shed 5 bases and J 1 base; nucleotides not matched to a gene: 4. The germline CDR1 and CDR2 sequences are LNHDA and SQIVND (reference sequence). This CDR3 is built from 16 residues. For the CDR3, the DNA is TGTGCCAGTAGTTGGACAGGGGGCGCGAGCAATCAGCCCCAGCATTTT. Its translation: CASSWTGGASNQPQHF.

The chain has TRBV15 and TRBJ1-1; the D gene is possibly TRBD1 (6 bases). The CDR3 contains 15 residues. The V gene lost 1 base and the J gene lost 8 bases, with 17 bases spanning the gap. Looked up from germline, CDR1 is LNHNV and CDR2 is YYDKDF (reference sequence). The CDR3 loop reads CATSRARQVSVEAFF. DNA of the CDR3: TGTGCCACCAGCAGAGCCCGACAGGTTTCGGTCGAAGCTTTCTTT.

The chain couples TRBV5-1 to TRBJ2-7; 9 positions agree with TRBD2. Germline CDR1 and CDR2: SGHRS and YFSETQ. The J segment lost 5 bases and the V segment lost 0 bases, leaving 9 bases of the junction unmatched. This CDR3 is 16 amino acids long. The chain's CDR3 is CASSLVGSGSFNEQYF. As DNA, the CDR3 is TGCGCCAGCAGCTTGGTAGGTAGCGGGAGTTTCAACGAGCAGTACTTC.

On this clone itself: The junction shows a germline mismatch at one end, possibly a read error. J is TRBJ2-7 and V is TRBV6-1, with a weak D call TRBD2 (5 bases). The CDR3 contains 12 residues. Germline V gene lookup returns CDR1 MNHNS and CDR2 SASEGT. The CDR3 protein is CASSEVRGRPAF. DNA for the CDR3: TGTGCCAGCAGTGAAGTTCGGGGTAGGCCTGCCTTC.

This clone was seen a single time. The germline gene is not matched at one end of the junction; a read error may be the cause. This chain connects TRBV24-1 to TRBJ2-7; perhaps TRBD2 as D (6 bases). This CDR3 contains 14 residues. CDR1 is KGHDR and CDR2 is SFDVKD in the germline V gene. The CDR3 region is CATSPIWPGDEQYF. The CDR3 DNA is TGTGCGACCAGCCCTATATGGCCGGGGGACGAGCAGTACTTC.

The genes are TRBV24-1 and TRBJ2-5; D is unclear. The CDR3 totals 13 residues. The germline V gene has CDR1 KGHDR and CDR2 SFDVKD. V gave up 2 bases and J gave up 5 bases, with 8 bases separating them. The CDR3 protein is CATSDSPGETQYF. The CDR3 nucleotides are TGTGCCACCAGTGATTCCCCCGGGGAGACCCAGTACTTC.

The V gene is TRBV19, the J gene TRBJ1-2; D perhaps matches TRBD1 (5 bases). Between the trimmed V and J ends, which lost 5 bases and 0 bases, there was a span of 19 bases. Germline V gene lookup returns CDR1 LNHDA and CDR2 SQIVND (reference sequence). The CDR3 has 17 residues. CDR3 nucleotides: TGTGCCAGTAGTCCAACGCGGTGGGGCTTAGCTAACTATGGCTACACCTTC. Its protein is CASSPTRWGLANYGYTF.

The V gene is TRBV7-3, the J gene TRBJ2-7; 11 bases agree with TRBD2. The germline gives CDR1 SGHTA, CDR2 FQGTGA. The CDR3 sequence is 16 residues long. J was trimmed by 3 bases and V by 5 bases; bases with no gene match: 9. CDR3 protein: CASSPIAGGGRYEQYF. In nucleotides, the CDR3 is TGTGCCAGCAGCCCCATAGCGGGAGGGGGACGCTACGAGCAGTACTTC.

J is TRBJ2-1 and V is TRBV5-8; D is unresolved. The CDR3 totals 15 residues. Germline-derived CDR1 and CDR2 are SGHTS and YDEGEE. Trimming pared 2 bases from V and 0 bases from J, leaving 9 bases between. The chain's CDR3 is CASSLDTFSYNEQFF. The CDR3 DNA reads TGTGCCAGCAGCTTAGACACCTTCTCCTACAATGAGCAGTTCTTC.

This clone appeared many times. The gene calls are TRBV7-9 and TRBJ1-1; the D is unclear. The CDR3 is made up of 14 amino acids. V was clipped by 3 bases and J by 7 bases, with 15 bases between them. Germline CDR1 and CDR2: SEHNR and FQNEAQ (reference sequence). The CDR3 loop is CASSFRDVTSEAFF. CDR3 nucleotides: TGTGCCAGCAGCTTTAGAGATGTGACAAGTGAAGCTTTCTTT.

The chain carries TRBV19 and TRBJ2-2; TRBD1 matches 8 bases. The germline gives CDR1 LNHDA, CDR2 SQIVND (reference sequence). The CDR3 loop spans 14 amino acids. The J segment lost 4 bases and the V segment lost 7 bases, leaving 5 bases of the junction unmatched. As DNA, the CDR3 is TGTGCCAGTACAAGGACAGGGTTCACCGGGGAGCTGTTTTTT. It encodes CASTRTGFTGELFF.

V and J are TRBV18 and TRBJ1-1, with 8 bases fitting TRBD1. V shed 6 bases and J 5 bases; nucleotides not matched to a gene: 8. The CDR3 loop spans 14 amino acids. In germline, CDR1 is KGHSH, CDR2 LQKENI. The CDR3 protein is CASSPGTGKTEAFF. The CDR3 DNA sequence: TGTGCCAGCTCCCCTGGGACAGGAAAAACTGAAGCTTTCTTT.

The genes are TRBV10-3 and TRBJ2-7; 10 bases are a match to TRBD2. Per the germline V gene, CDR1 is ENHRY and CDR2 is SYGVKD. V was clipped by 0 bases and J by 2 bases; unmatched bases: 7. The CDR3 is 17 residues long. The CDR3, as DNA: TGTGCCATCAGTGAGTCGGGCTGGACTAGCGGAACCTACGAGCAGTACTTC. Its protein is CAISESGWTSGTYEQYF.

The chain uses TRBV5-5 and TRBJ1-1; no firm D call. The germline V gene encodes CDR1 SGHKS and CDR2 YYEKEE (reference sequence). This CDR3 has 13 residues. The V end was cut by 0 bases, the J end by 10 bases, with 13 bases between. The CDR3: CASSLAPKAGAFF. The CDR3 coding sequence is TGTGCCAGCAGCTTGGCCCCCAAGGCGGGAGCTTTCTTT. The full variable domain, in which reference TRBV5-5 and TRBJ1-1 provide the parts outside the CDR3, is DAGVTQSPTHLIKTRGQQVTLRCSPISGHKSVSWYQQVLGQGPQFIFQYYEKEERGRGNFPDRFSARQFPNYSSELNVNALLLGDSALYLCASSLAPKAGAFFGQGTRLTVV.

The gene calls are TRBV27 and TRBJ1-1, with TRBD1 as a possible D gene (5 bases). CDR1 is MNHEY and CDR2 is SMNVEV in the germline V gene (reference sequence). The CDR3 totals 16 residues. Between the trimmed V and J ends, which lost 6 bases and 1 base, there was a span of 18 bases. CDR3 amino acids: CASSPPSGRKNTEAFF. The CDR3 nucleotides read TGTGCCAGCAGCCCCCCATCAGGGAGGAAGAACACTGAAGCTTTCTTT.

This sequence joins TRBV5-4 and TRBJ2-5; D might be TRBD1 (5 bases). This CDR3 contains 14 residues. Trimming stripped 0 bases from V and 2 bases from J, with 8 bases between. Germline V gives CDR1 SGHNT, CDR2 YYREEE (reference sequence). For the CDR3, the DNA is TGTGCCAGCAGCTTGGGAAGGGGTCAAGAGACCCAGTACTTC. Its protein product is CASSLGRGQETQYF.

Details on this clone: The same CDR3 arises from other DNA sequences in this sample as well. The chain carries TRBV15 and TRBJ2-7; D may be TRBD2 (5 bases). Trimming cost V 0 bases and J 1 base, with 7 bases left between them. CDR3 size: 14 residues. Germline CDR1 is LNHNV and CDR2 is YYDKDF (reference sequence). This CDR3 reads CATSRDRGSYEQYF. The CDR3 DNA sequence: TGTGCCACCAGCAGAGATCGAGGGTCCTACGAGCAGTACTTC.

The chain combines TRBV4-2 with TRBJ1-2, with no clear D. CDR1 and CDR2 (germline): LGHNA, YNFKEQ. Trimming took off 0 bases at V and 5 bases at J, with 13 bases between the two ends. The CDR3 consists of 15 residues. In DNA, the CDR3 is TGTGCCAGCAGCCAAGAAGCGGGGATGAGGTATGGCTACACCTTC. Translated: CASSQEAGMRYGYTF.

V gene TRBV9 combines with J gene TRBJ2-1, with a weak D call TRBD2 (5 bases). Per the germline V gene, CDR1 is SGDLS and CDR2 is YYNGEE. The CDR3 spans 15 residues. Trimming removed 4 bases from V and 4 bases from J, with 15 bases in between. The CDR3 reads CASSPDGVPYNEQFF. The DNA for the CDR3 is TGTGCCAGCAGCCCAGACGGGGTTCCGTACAATGAGCAGTTCTTC.

This clone showed up many times. The rearrangement links TRBV9 to TRBJ1-2, with TRBD1 identical over 9 bases. V shed 4 bases and J 6 bases; nucleotides not matched to a gene: 13. The CDR3 totals 16 residues. Germline-derived CDR1 and CDR2 are SGDLS and YYNGEE. Written as DNA, the CDR3 is TGTGCCAGCAGCACACGCACAGGGGGCGTCTCTCATGGCTACACCTTC. Translated: CASSTRTGGVSHGYTF.

The rearrangement joins TRBV3-1 (or the pseudogene TRBV3-2) to TRBJ2-1; possible D gene TRBD1, 6 bases. V lost 4 bases to trimming and J lost 7 bases, with 23 bases between them. The CDR3 contains 17 residues. Germline-derived CDR1 and CDR2 are LGHDT and YNNKEL (reference sequence). The CDR3 loop reads CASSLLGADLQGNEQFF. Written as DNA, the CDR3 is TGTGCCAGCAGCCTCCTAGGGGCAGACCTCCAGGGGAATGAGCAGTTCTTC.

This rearrangement joins TRBV29-1 to TRBJ2-7; D perhaps matches TRBD1 (7 bases). V gave up 0 bases and J gave up 3 bases, with 18 bases separating them. Germline CDR1 is SQVTM and CDR2 is ANQGSEA. The CDR3 contains 16 residues. CDR3 nucleotide sequence: TGCAGCGTTGAAGATCTAGGCAACAGGGGAGGCTACGAGCAGTACTTC. Its protein product is CSVEDLGNRGGYEQYF.

The chain has TRBV11-2 and TRBJ1-2; D is unclear. Trimming shortened V by 0 bases and J by 8 bases, and 13 bases separated the two germline ends. The germline V gene has CDR1 SGHAT and CDR2 FQNNGV. This CDR3 comprises 14 residues. CDR3 sequence reads: CASSLDRFSLGYTF. Written as DNA, the CDR3 is TGTGCCAGCAGCTTAGACAGGTTCAGCCTCGGCTACACCTTC.